This T cell receptor (beta chain) was obtained from a study of shared clonotypes between healthy human individuals. The study's findings and limits: Around 5.4% of naive CD4 clonotypes were common to several donors. Non-shared clonotypes had lower generation probabilities than clonotypes shared by all four sorted-subset donors. Limited genetic and exposure-history diversity came from having few donors. Only blood underwent sampling, and tissue repertoires likely differ.

The CDR3 length is 17 residues. J lost 6 bases, V lost 3 bases, and 11 bases had no gene match. Germline CDR1 and CDR2: LNHDA and SQIVND (reference sequence). Produced via immunoSEQ multiplex PCR; TCRdb's table is partial and in-frame only. The table has approximately 980,000 clones, about three quarters seen once. In this sample, this clone turned up once. Antigen specificity is unknown. V is TRBV19 and J is TRBJ1-6; 7 positions agree with TRBD1. The receptor was isolated from a young man in good health. The sequencing input was memory CD4+ T cells sorted from blood. Noted subset: CD45RA-negative fraction. CDR3 protein: CASSIGVTGTVNSPLHF. The CDR3 DNA follows: TGTGCCAGTAGTATCGGGGTAACCGGGACAGTTAATTCACCCCTCCACTTT. Looking up the rest from reference TRBV19 and TRBJ1-6 gives the full variable domain: DGGITQSPKYLFRKEGQNVTLSCEQNLNHDAMYWYRQDPGQGLRLIYYSQIVNDFQKGDIAEGYSVSREKKESFPLTVTSAQKNPTAFYLCASSIGVTGTVNSPLHFGNGTRLTVT.